Given below is one TCR beta chain in context. The specificity of this receptor is unknown. No base quality information exists; no much larger clone differs at one position. This record belongs to a study of brain metastases from non-small cell lung cancer (dated by TCRdb to about 2019). In terms of the full investigation: The immune microenvironment of paired resected primary tumors and brain metastases from non-small-cell lung cancer patients was profiled.

A total of 39 patients with non-small-cell lung cancer that had been surgically resected, each with specimens from both a primary tumor and a brain metastasis, made up the cohort. Tumor specimens were archival formalin-fixed, paraffin-embedded tissues. Results and caveats for the whole study, not just this receptor: Paired brain metastases and primary tumors largely shared TCR repertoires, although T-cell densities in the metastases were sparse. T-cell clones were apparently expanded in roughly 60% of brain metastases relative to the matched primary tumors. Lower T-cell infiltration was exhibited by brain metastases compared with primary tumors (P < 0.001).

There are 12 amino acids in the CDR3, from cysteine to phenylalanine inclusive. The CDR3 DNA has 36 bases and is translated from base 1. Reading the germline V gene gives CDR1 MNHEY and CDR2 SVGEGT. A distance of 11 bases separates the germline ends of V and J, which lose 5 bases and 7 bases respectively. Libraries were constructed by the immunoSEQ multiplex PCR assay. T-cell receptor beta chain repertoire sequencing was carried out together with a 770-gene immune expression panel. The source is immuneACCESS, and TCRdb retained only in-frame sequences with V and J called. Part of the clones is not carried over; for the studies checked, unresolved V genes explain less than half of this, and the remainder is unexplained. This sample lists about 880 clones; 60% to 85% were detected once. The ten largest clones take up approximately 12% of the sample.

The V and J genes are TRBV6-2 or TRBV6-3 and TRBJ1-2; too little of a D gene remains to name it. This receptor was identified in a donor aged 40 or over with non-small cell lung cancer. The material sequenced was tissue from a brain metastasis. The sample's cell subset or site label, in plain terms: resected brain metastasis paired with primary lung tumor. The CDR3 reads as follows: CASSKQVSGYTF. The DNA sequence reads TGTGCCAGCAGTAAGCAGGTGTCTGGCTACACCTTC.